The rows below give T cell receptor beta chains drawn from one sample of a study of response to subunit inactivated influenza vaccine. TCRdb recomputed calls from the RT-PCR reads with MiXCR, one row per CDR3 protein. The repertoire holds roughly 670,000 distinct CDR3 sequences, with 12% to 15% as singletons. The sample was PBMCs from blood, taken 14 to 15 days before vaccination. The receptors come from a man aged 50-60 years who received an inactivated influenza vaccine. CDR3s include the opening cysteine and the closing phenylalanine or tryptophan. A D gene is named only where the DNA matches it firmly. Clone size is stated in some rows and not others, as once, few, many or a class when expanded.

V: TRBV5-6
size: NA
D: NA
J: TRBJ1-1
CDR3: CASSRPSTEAFF
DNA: TGTGCCAGCAGCCGGCCGAGCACTGAAGCTTTCTTT

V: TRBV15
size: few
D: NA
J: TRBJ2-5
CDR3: CATSRDISQETQYF
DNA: TGTGCCACCAGCAGAGATATCAGCCAAGAGACCCAGTACTTC

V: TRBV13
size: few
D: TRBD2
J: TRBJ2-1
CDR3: CASSFWGLAGDSYNEQFF
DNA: TGTGCCAGCAGCTTCTGGGGACTAGCGGGCGACTCCTACAATGAGCAGTTCTTC

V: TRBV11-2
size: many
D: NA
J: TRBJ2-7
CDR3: CASSLGGPLKEQYF
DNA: TGTGCCAGCAGCTTAGGGGGACCGCTTAAGGAGCAGTACTTC

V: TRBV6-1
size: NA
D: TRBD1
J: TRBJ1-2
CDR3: CASSPSRQGDGYTF
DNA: TGTGCCAGCAGTCCCTCAAGACAGGGGGATGGCTACACCTTC

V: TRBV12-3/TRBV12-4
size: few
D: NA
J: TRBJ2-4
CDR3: CASSPQTLDRHDIQYF
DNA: TGTGCCAGCAGCCCTCAAACACTGGACCGTCATGACATTCAGTACTTC

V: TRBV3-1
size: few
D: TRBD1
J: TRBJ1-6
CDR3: CASSQVGTGLSPLHF
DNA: TGTGCCAGCAGCCAAGTGGGGACAGGGCTCTCACCCCTCCACTTT

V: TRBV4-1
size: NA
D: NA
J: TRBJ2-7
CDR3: CASSQVPGTSYEQYF
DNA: TGCGCCAGCAGCCAAGTACCAGGGACGAGCTACGAGCAGTACTTC

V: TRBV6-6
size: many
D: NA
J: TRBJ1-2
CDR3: CASSYLNYGYTF
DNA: TGTGCCAGCAGTTATCTGAACTATGGCTACACCTTC

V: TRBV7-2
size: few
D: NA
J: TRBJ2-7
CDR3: CASSFKADSSYEQYF
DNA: TGTGCCAGCAGCTTTAAGGCGGACAGCTCCTACGAGCAGTACTTC

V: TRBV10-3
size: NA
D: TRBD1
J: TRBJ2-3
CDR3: CAISESEGSDRGETDTQYF
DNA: TGTGCCATCAGTGAGTCAGAGGGATCGGACAGGGGAGAAACAGATACGCAGTATTTT

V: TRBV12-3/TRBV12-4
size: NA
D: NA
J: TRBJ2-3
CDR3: CASNRGGRTDTQYF
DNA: TGTGCCAGCAACCGTGGGGGTAGGACAGATACGCAGTATTTT

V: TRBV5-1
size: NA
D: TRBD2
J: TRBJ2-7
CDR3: CASSYETSGSSYEQYF
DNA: TGCGCCAGCAGCTACGAGACTAGCGGGAGTTCTTACGAGCAGTACTTC

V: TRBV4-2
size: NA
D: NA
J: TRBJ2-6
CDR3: CASSLMKASGANVLTF
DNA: TGTGCCAGCAGCCTAATGAAGGCGTCTGGGGCCAACGTCCTGACTTTC

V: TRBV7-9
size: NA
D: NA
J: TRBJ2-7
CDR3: CASSSLTRGEQYF
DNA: TGTGCCAGCAGCTCCCTGACTAGGGGCGAGCAGTACTTC

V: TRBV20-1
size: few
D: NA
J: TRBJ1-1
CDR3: CSARARARGGTEAFF
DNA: TGCAGTGCTAGAGCCCGGGCCCGCGGGGGCACTGAAGCTTTCTTT

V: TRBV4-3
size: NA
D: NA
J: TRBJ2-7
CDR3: CASSQGHRSSYEQYF
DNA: TGCGCCAGCAGCCAAGGACACCGGTCGTCCTACGAGCAGTACTTC

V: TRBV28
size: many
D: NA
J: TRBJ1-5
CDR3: CASGARQLIQPQHF
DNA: TGTGCCAGCGGTGCCCGACAGTTAATTCAGCCCCAGCATTTT

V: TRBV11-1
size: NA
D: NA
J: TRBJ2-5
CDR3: CASSLRTVYQETQYF
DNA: TGTGCCAGCAGCTTGAGGACTGTGTACCAAGAGACCCAGTACTTC

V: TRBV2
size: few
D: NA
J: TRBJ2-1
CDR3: CASSEIGAGEGNEQFF
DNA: TGTGCCAGCAGTGAAATCGGGGCAGGGGAGGGGAATGAGCAGTTCTTC

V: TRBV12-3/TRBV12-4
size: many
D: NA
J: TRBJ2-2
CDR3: CASSPRRVGWELFF
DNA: TGTGCCAGCAGTCCTCGTAGGGTAGGGTGGGAGCTGTTTTTT

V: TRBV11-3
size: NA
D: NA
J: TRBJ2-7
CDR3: CASSLGTAPYEQYF
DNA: TGTGCCAGCAGCTTAGGGACGGCACCCTACGAGCAGTACTTC

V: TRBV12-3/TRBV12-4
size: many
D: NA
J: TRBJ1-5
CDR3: CASSLREDQPQHF
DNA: TGTGCCAGCAGTCTCAGGGAGGATCAGCCCCAGCATTTT

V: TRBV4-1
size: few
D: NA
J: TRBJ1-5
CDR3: CASSQQFLNQPQHF
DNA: TGCGCCAGCAGCCAACAGTTTTTAAATCAGCCCCAGCATTTT

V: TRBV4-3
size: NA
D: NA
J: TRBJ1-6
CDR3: CASSQESTNSPLHF
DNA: TGCGCCAGCAGCCAAGAATCAACGAATTCACCCCTCCACTTT

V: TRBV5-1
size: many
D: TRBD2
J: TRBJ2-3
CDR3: CASSFSGDRTDTQYF
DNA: TGCGCCAGCAGCTTCAGCGGGGACCGCACAGATACGCAGTATTTT

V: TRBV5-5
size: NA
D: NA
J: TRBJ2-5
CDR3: CASSPTPAQETQYF
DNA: TGTGCCAGCAGCCCTACACCAGCTCAAGAGACCCAGTACTTC

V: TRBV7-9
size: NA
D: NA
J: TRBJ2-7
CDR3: CASSSDYSYEQYF
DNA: TGTGCCAGCAGTTCAGACTACTCCTACGAGCAGTACTTC

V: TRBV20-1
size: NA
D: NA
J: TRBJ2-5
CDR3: CSPPTEETQYF
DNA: TGCAGTCCCCCGACCGAAGAGACCCAGTACTTC

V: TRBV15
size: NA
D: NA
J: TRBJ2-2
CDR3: CATSRAGQGSTGELFF
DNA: TGTGCCACCAGCAGAGCTGGCCAGGGGTCCACCGGGGAGCTGTTTTTT

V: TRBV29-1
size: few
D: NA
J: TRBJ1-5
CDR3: CSVEGQGRQPQHF
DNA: TGCAGCGTTGAAGGGCAGGGGCGCCAGCCCCAGCATTTT

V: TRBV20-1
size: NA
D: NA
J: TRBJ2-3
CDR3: CSARAPQGTDTQYF
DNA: TGCAGTGCTAGAGCGCCTCAGGGCACAGATACGCAGTATTTT

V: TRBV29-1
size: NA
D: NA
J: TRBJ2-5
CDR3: CSVARGREETQYF
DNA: TGCAGCGTTGCAAGAGGCAGGGAAGAGACCCAGTACTTC

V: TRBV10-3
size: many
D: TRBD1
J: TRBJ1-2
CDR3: CAISEAGTAFYGYTF
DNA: TGTGCCATCAGTGAGGCCGGGACAGCCTTCTATGGCTACACCTTC

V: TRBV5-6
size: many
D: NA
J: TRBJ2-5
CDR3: CASSFRSWRGQETQYF
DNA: TGTGCCAGCAGCTTTCGGTCTTGGCGGGGACAAGAGACCCAGTACTTC

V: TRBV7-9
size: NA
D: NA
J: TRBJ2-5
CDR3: CASSLEGGPSRETQYF
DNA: TGTGCCAGCAGCTTAGAAGGGGGGCCCTCCCGCGAGACCCAGTACTTC

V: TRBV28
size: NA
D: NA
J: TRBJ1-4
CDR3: CASNARGATNEKLFF
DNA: TGTGCCAGCAATGCGCGGGGTGCAACTAATGAAAAACTGTTTTTT

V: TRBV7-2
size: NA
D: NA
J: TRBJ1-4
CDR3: CASSQIGANEKLFF
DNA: TGTGCCAGCAGCCAAATAGGTGCTAATGAAAAACTGTTTTTT

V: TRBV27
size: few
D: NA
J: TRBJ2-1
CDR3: CASTPPLYNEQFF
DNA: TGTGCCAGCACTCCCCCCCTCTACAATGAGCAGTTCTTC

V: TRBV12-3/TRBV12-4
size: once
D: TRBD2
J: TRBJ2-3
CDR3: CASSLALAGADTQYF
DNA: TGTGCCAGCAGTTTAGCTCTAGCGGGAGCAGATACGCAGTATTTT

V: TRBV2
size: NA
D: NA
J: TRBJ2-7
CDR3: CASSGEAGRQYF
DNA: TGTGCCAGCAGTGGGGAGGCGGGGCGGCAGTACTTC

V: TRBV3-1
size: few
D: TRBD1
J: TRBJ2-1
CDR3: CASSNRQGYNEQFF
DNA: TGTGCCAGCAGCAATCGACAGGGATACAATGAGCAGTTCTTC

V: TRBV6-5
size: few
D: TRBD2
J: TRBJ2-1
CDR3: CASSYSISQAGGGNEQFF
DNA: TGTGCCAGCAGTTACTCGATCTCTCAAGCGGGGGGAGGAAATGAGCAGTTCTTC

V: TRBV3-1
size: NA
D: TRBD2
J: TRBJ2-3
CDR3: CASSRFGGAVEGDTQYF
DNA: TGTGCCAGCAGCCGCTTCGGGGGGGCGGTGGAGGGAGATACGCAGTATTTT

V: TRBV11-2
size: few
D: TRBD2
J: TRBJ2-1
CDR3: CASSLGTGTSFGNEQFF
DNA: TGTGCCAGCAGCTTAGGTACCGGGACTAGCTTTGGCAATGAGCAGTTCTTC

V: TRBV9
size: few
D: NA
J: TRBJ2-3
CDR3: CASSVGSGEWTDTQYF
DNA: TGTGCCAGCAGCGTAGGGTCAGGGGAGTGGACAGATACGCAGTATTTT

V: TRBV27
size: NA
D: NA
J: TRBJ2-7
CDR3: CASRLGYSTPGEQYF
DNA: TGTGCCAGCCGACTGGGATACAGCACCCCGGGGGAGCAGTACTTC